This section outlines one T cell receptor beta chain sequence together with its context. Time point indicated: archival surgical resection tumor tissue. Every patient had mismatch repair deficiency by PCR or immunohistochemistry. The sample originates from a study of PD-1 blockade in mismatch repair-deficient tumors. Study at large: Enrolled about 2013-2017, patients had progressing, pretreated mismatch repair-deficient cancers of about a dozen types.

The CDR3 is 15 amino acids. V lost 4 bases and J 4 bases, leaving 11 bases between the germline ends. Germline assignment: CDR1 LNHDA and CDR2 SQIVND (reference sequence). Only in-frame clones appear in the TCRdb table, and some are missing; sequencing was by immunoSEQ multiplex PCR. The sample comprises 3,500 to 4,000 clones, roughly 79% of which are singletons, and around 7.7% rests with the top ten. This sample comprised primary tumor tissue, obtained from a patient treated with pembrolizumab. The sequence came from an adult with mismatch repair-deficient cancer. The rearrangement links TRBV19 to TRBJ2-6, with D possibly matching TRBD1 (6 bases). The DNA of the CDR3 is TGTGCCAGTAGTAAGGGGGTGGCAGGGGCCAACGTCCTGACTTTC. As protein: CASSKGVAGANVLTF.